These 29 T cell receptor beta chains originate from one sample sequenced in a study of blood T cell repertoires in COVID-19. Some clones are missing from TCRdb's copy, which holds only in-frame ones; the method was immunoSEQ multiplex PCR. The repertoire has under 500,000 clones, 80% to 90% of them found once; the top ten carry about 4.3%. The sequencing input was peripheral blood. These TCRs come from a woman aged 25 to 39 with acute or convalescent COVID-19.

The chain employs TRBV5-1 and TRBJ2-7; D might be TRBD2 (5 bases). The ends were cut back, 5 bases at V and 0 bases at J, with 12 bases in the middle. In germline, CDR1 is SGHRS, CDR2 YFSETQ. The CDR3 has 14 amino acids. CDR3 residues: CASREPGNSYEQYF. The CDR3 nucleotides read TGCGCCAGCAGAGAACCCGGGAACTCCTACGAGCAGTACTTC. Full variable domain (rest looked up from reference TRBV5-1 and TRBJ2-7): KAGVTQTPRYLIKTRGQQVTLSCSPISGHRSVSWYQQTPGQGLQFLFEYFSETQRNKGNFPGRFSGRQFSNSRSEMNVSTLELGDSALYLCASREPGNSYEQYFGPGTRLTVT.

The V and J genes are TRBV4-1 and TRBJ2-3, with 10 bases identical to TRBD2. Germline lookup yields CDR1 MGHRA and CDR2 YSYEKL. J gave up 0 bases and V 0 bases, and 6 bases lay outside the gene matches. The CDR3 is made up of 18 amino acids. The CDR3: CASSQDVLAGVSTDTQYF. The CDR3 DNA reads TGCGCCAGCAGCCAAGATGTGCTAGCGGGGGTTAGCACAGATACGCAGTATTTT.

The chain couples TRBV4-2 to TRBJ2-3; 12 bases agree with TRBD2. Per the germline V gene, CDR1 is LGHNA and CDR2 is YNFKEQ. This CDR3 has 15 residues. V lost 4 bases and J lost 3; bases outside the gene matches: 2. CDR3 region: CASSLTSGGTDTQYF. The CDR3 nucleotides are TGTGCCAGCAGCCTGACTAGCGGGGGTACAGATACGCAGTATTTT.

This clone was observed once. This chain links TRBV11-2 with TRBJ2-4, with D possibly being TRBD2 (7 bases). Between the trimmed V and J ends, which lost 5 bases and 10 bases, there was a span of 15 bases. CDR3 length: 13 residues. CDR1 and CDR2 from the germline V gene are SGHAT and FQNNGV. The chain's CDR3 is CASSEGGIGIQYF. For the CDR3, the DNA is TGTGCCAGCAGCGAGGGGGGGATAGGAATTCAGTACTTC.

V usage is TRBV12-5 and J usage is TRBJ1-1; 7 bases agree with TRBD1. The CDR3 is 15 amino acids. The trim removed 3 bases at V and 6 bases at J, leaving 10 bases unmatched. Germline CDR1 is LGHNT and CDR2 is FRNRAP. The CDR3: CASGFNLQGRSEAFF. The CDR3 DNA sequence: TGTGCTAGTGGTTTTAATCTACAGGGGAGGTCTGAAGCTTTCTTT.

The chain carries TRBV7-9 and TRBJ2-7, with a possible D match to TRBD2 (7 bases). In germline, CDR1 is SEHNR, CDR2 FQNEAQ (reference sequence). The ends were cut back, 5 bases at V and 5 bases at J, with 22 bases in the middle. CDR3 length: 16 residues. The CDR3 region has the DNA TGTGCCAGCAGCCCCCCTAGGGGGGGGCCCGGGGACGAGCAGTACTTC. Protein product: CASSPPRGGPGDEQYF.

J is TRBJ2-2 and V is TRBV24-1, with TRBD2 matching 9 bases. From germline, CDR1 is KGHDR and CDR2 SFDVKD. The CDR3 extends over 15 amino acids. J lost 4 bases, V lost 9 bases, and 8 bases had no gene match. The CDR3 is CATEASGGTTGELFF. DNA of the CDR3: TGTGCCACCGAAGCAAGCGGGGGGACCACCGGGGAGCTGTTTTTT.

The chain combines TRBV10-3 with TRBJ1-6, with 9 bases identical to TRBD1. Germline V CDR1 and CDR2: ENHRY, SYGVKD. The CDR3 sequence is 14 residues long. J was trimmed by 8 bases and V by 4 bases; bases with no gene match: 3. CDR3 sequence: CAISGRDRDSPLHF. DNA for the CDR3: TGTGCCATCAGTGGCCGGGACAGGGATTCACCCCTCCACTTT.

V and J are TRBV11-2 and TRBJ1-6, with D unresolved. CDR3 length: 14 residues. Germline CDR1 and CDR2: SGHAT and FQNNGV. V shed 0 bases and J shed 5 bases, with 5 bases lying between them. CDR3 sequence: CASSLEPDNSPLHF. The CDR3 nucleotides read TGTGCCAGCAGCTTAGAGCCGGATAATTCACCCCTCCACTTT.

The chain is built from TRBV12-3 or TRBV12-4 and TRBJ2-5; D might be TRBD2 (5 bases). V was trimmed by 5 bases and J by 5 bases, leaving 12 bases between them. This CDR3 contains 13 residues. The CDR3 sequence is CASSMMRGETQYF. Here the CDR3 DNA reads TGTGCCAGCAGTATGATGAGAGGGGAGACCCAGTACTTC.

The CDR3 bases are TGTGCCAGTAGGGTCGGGACAGACTATGGCTACACCTTC. This encodes CASRVGTDYGYTF. The gene calls are TRBV19 and TRBJ1-2; 7 bases are shared with TRBD1. V lost 6 bases and J lost 3; bases outside the gene matches: 4. The CDR3 covers 13 residues. Germline loops: CDR1 LNHDA, CDR2 SQIVND (reference sequence).

The chain links TRBV28 to TRBJ2-5; no clear D. CDR1 MDHEN and CDR2 SYDVKM come from the germline V gene. This CDR3 is built from 11 residues. Deletions cut 6 bases from V and 2 bases from J, with 4 bases between. The CDR3 region is CASRTQETQYF. Written as DNA, the CDR3 is TGTGCCAGCAGGACACAAGAGACCCAGTACTTC.

This chain joins TRBV10-3 and TRBJ1-5, with a tentative D call TRBD1 (5 bases). Germline V gene lookup returns CDR1 ENHRY and CDR2 SYGVKD. The V and J ends lost 10 bases and 5 bases respectively, with 15 bases between them. This CDR3 region has 13 residues. The DNA of the CDR3 is TGTGCCACCGGAGGAGGGGTCGATCAGCCCCAGCATTTT. Protein: CATGGGVDQPQHF.

The chain couples TRBV18 to TRBJ2-2, with D perhaps TRBD2 (5 bases). Trimming stripped 6 bases from V and 8 bases from J, with 19 bases between. The CDR3 sequence is 15 residues long. CDR1 KGHSH and CDR2 LQKENI come from the germline V gene. The CDR3, as DNA: TGTGCCAGCTCGCCCTTTTCGGGGTCGTCGGGGGAGCTGTTTTTT. Its protein product is CASSPFSGSSGELFF.

V gene TRBV2 combines with J gene TRBJ1-1; D might be TRBD1 (6 bases). V was cut by 6 bases and J by 0 bases, with 11 bases left in between. The CDR3 is 14 amino acids. CDR1 and CDR2 (germline): SNHLY, FYNNEI. The CDR3 here is CASSTGTMNTEAFF. CDR3 DNA: TGTGCCAGCAGCACCGGGACAATGAACACTGAAGCTTTCTTT.

The chain has TRBV5-1 and TRBJ2-7, with 9 bases identical to TRBD1. V lost 9 bases to trimming and J lost 6 bases; unmatched junction nucleotides: 13. The CDR3 consists of 14 residues. Germline V gives CDR1 SGHRS, CDR2 YFSETQ. CDR3 in DNA: TGCGCCACATCGACCGGGACAGGGTCTCTCGAGCAGTACTTC. It codes for CATSTGTGSLEQYF.

This clone was seen once. The genes are TRBV5-4 and TRBJ2-5; TRBD2 is a possible D gene (7 bases). Germline V gene data show CDR1 as SGHNT and CDR2 as YYREEE (reference sequence). The CDR3 is 14 amino acids. V gave up 7 bases and J gave up 5 bases, with 18 bases separating them. CDR3 loop: CASRSGVTGETQYF. DNA for the CDR3: TGTGCCAGCCGGAGCGGGGTAACAGGGGAGACCCAGTACTTC.

This chain links TRBV10-3 with TRBJ2-7; unclear D gene. The CDR3 has 14 residues. V was cut by 4 bases and J by 3 bases, with 13 bases left in between. CDR1 ENHRY and CDR2 SYGVKD come from the germline V gene. DNA of the CDR3: TGTGCCATCAGTGTTAAGCGCACCCTCTACGAGCAGTACTTC. This encodes CAISVKRTLYEQYF.

This clone occurred once. This sample includes further DNA sequences coding for the same CDR3. This rearrangement joins TRBV2 to TRBJ1-1, with TRBD1 matching 7 bases. CDR1 and CDR2 from the germline V gene are SNHLY and FYNNEI. CDR3 length: 13 residues. After removal of 7 bases from V and 1 base from J, the junction contained 3 bases not matched to a gene. The CDR3 reads CASNRQGNTEAFF. The DNA for the CDR3 is TGTGCCAGCAACAGACAGGGGAACACTGAAGCTTTCTTT. The variable domain in full, completed from reference TRBV2 and TRBJ1-1, reads EPEVTQTPSHQVTQMGQEVILRCVPISNHLYFYWYRQILGQKVEFLVSFYNNEISEKSEIFDDQFSVERPDGSNFTLKIRSTKLEDSAMYFCASNRQGNTEAFFGQGTRLTVV.

The chain combines TRBV7-3 with TRBJ2-3; D possibly corresponds to TRBD2 (7 bases). Germline lookup yields CDR1 SGHTA and CDR2 FQGTGA. The V and J ends lost 4 bases and 6 bases respectively, with 17 bases between them. This CDR3 has 15 amino acids. CDR3 DNA sequence: TGTGCCAGCAGCTGGGGGGGCTCAAGGGCCGATACGCAGTATTTT. It translates to CASSWGGSRADTQYF.

The chain combines TRBV9 with TRBJ1-5, with 8 bases identical to TRBD1. Germline V gene sequence: CDR1 SGDLS, CDR2 YYNGEE. V lost 1 base and J lost 0; bases outside the gene matches: 18. CDR3 length: 21 residues. The CDR3: CASSVRISIGQGRDSNQPQHF. In DNA, the CDR3 is TGTGCCAGCAGCGTAAGGATTAGTATAGGACAGGGTCGAGATAGCAATCAGCCCCAGCATTTT. Full variable domain (remainder filled in from reference TRBV9 and TRBJ1-5): DSGVTQTPKHLITATGQRVTLRCSPRSGDLSVYWYQQSLDQGLQFLIQYYNGEERAKGNILERFSAQQFPDLHSELNLSSLELGDSALYFCASSVRISIGQGRDSNQPQHFGDGTRLSIL.

This clone was picked up a small number of times. V usage is TRBV9 and J usage is TRBJ2-2; tentatively, D is TRBD1 (6 bases). The CDR3 spans 14 residues. V was shortened by 3 bases and J by 7 bases, with 13 bases between the two germline ends. Germline V gene lookup returns CDR1 SGDLS and CDR2 YYNGEE. In DNA, the CDR3 is TGTGCCAGCAGCGGTCAGGGGTATGGCGGGGAGCTGTTTTTT. The encoded protein is CASSGQGYGGELFF.

This chain connects TRBV28 to TRBJ2-2; TRBD1 aligns across 8 bases. V dropped 2 bases and J dropped 6; count of bases not matched to a gene: 11. Germline V lookup: CDR1 MDHEN, CDR2 SYDVKM. The CDR3 is 17 residues long. The CDR3 reads CASSLARGRDIPGELFF. For the CDR3, the DNA is TGTGCCAGCAGTTTAGCCAGGGGGCGCGATATTCCCGGGGAGCTGTTTTTT.

This chain connects TRBV7-2 to TRBJ1-1, with D perhaps matching TRBD1 (6 bases). V was cut by 5 bases and J by 3 bases, with 10 bases left in between. Germline V gene data show CDR1 as SGHTA and CDR2 as FQGNSA. The length of the CDR3 is 13 residues. The CDR3 nucleotides read TGTGCCAGCAGCCTGCAGGGGTACACTGAAGCTTTCTTT. It translates to CASSLQGYTEAFF.

V usage is TRBV28 and J usage is TRBJ1-6; TRBD1 agrees at 10 bases. J was trimmed by 6 bases and V by 5 bases; bases with no gene match: 4. CDR3 length: 15 amino acids. Germline V gene sequence: CDR1 MDHEN, CDR2 SYDVKM. CDR3 sequence (DNA): TGTGCCAGCAGTGTCCGGGACAGGGGTAATTCACCCCTCCACTTT. This translates into CASSVRDRGNSPLHF.

This clone was seen just once. The chain carries TRBV7-9 and TRBJ1-2; 10 bases map to TRBD1. J was trimmed by 6 bases and V by 5 bases; bases with no gene match: 9. The CDR3 runs 15 residues. CDR1 and CDR2 (germline): SEHNR, FQNEAQ (reference sequence). DNA of the CDR3: TGTGCCAGCAGCGTAACGTCGGGACAGGGGAATGGCTACACCTTC. Translating it yields CASSVTSGQGNGYTF.

The chain employs TRBV5-6 and TRBJ1-2, with 9 positions matching TRBD1. This CDR3 spans 13 amino acids. Germline values: CDR1 SGHDT, CDR2 YYEEEE. The V gene end was trimmed by 0 bases and the J gene end by 7 bases; junction bases not matched to a gene: 1. DNA of the CDR3: TGTGCCAGCAGCTTGGAACAGGGGGCTGGCTACACCTTC. Its translation is CASSLEQGAGYTF.

This chain links TRBV5-1 with TRBJ2-4, with 9 nucleotides matching TRBD1. Germline V gene sequence: CDR1 SGHRS, CDR2 YFSETQ. The CDR3 length is 15 residues. V lost 3 bases and J lost 4; bases outside the gene matches: 5. The CDR3 nucleotides are TGCGCCAGCAGCTCATCCGGGACAGGGAAAAACATTCAGTACTTC. Protein product: CASSSSGTGKNIQYF. Drawing the rest from reference TRBV5-1 and TRBJ2-4, the complete variable domain is KAGVTQTPRYLIKTRGQQVTLSCSPISGHRSVSWYQQTPGQGLQFLFEYFSETQRNKGNFPGRFSGRQFSNSRSEMNVSTLELGDSALYLCASSSSGTGKNIQYFGAGTRLSVL.

DNA for the CDR3: TGTGCCAGCAGCGGGACAAGTAACGAGCAGTACTTC. Its protein product is CASSGTSNEQYF. The rearrangement uses TRBV9 and TRBJ2-7; the D gene is possibly TRBD1 (5 bases). Germline CDR1 reads SGDLS; CDR2 reads YYNGEE. This CDR3 is built from 12 residues. Trimming shortened V by 3 bases and J by 5 bases, and 9 bases separated the two germline ends. The full variable domain, in which reference TRBV9 and TRBJ2-7 provide the parts outside the CDR3, is DSGVTQTPKHLITATGQRVTLRCSPRSGDLSVYWYQQSLDQGLQFLIQYYNGEERAKGNILERFSAQQFPDLHSELNLSSLELGDSALYFCASSGTSNEQYFGPGTRLTVT.